The 19 T cell receptor beta chains listed next were all sequenced from one sample in a study of OX40 agonist ivuxolimab in advanced cancers. Sequenced by immunoSEQ multiplex PCR; TCRdb stores in-frame clones only, minus some. The sample carries about 69,000 clones, nearly 90% recorded once. Specimen: CD4+ or CD8+ T cells sorted from blood, collected in a trial of the OX40 agonist ivuxolimab. The receptors derive from an adult with an advanced solid tumor such as melanoma, head and neck, liver or kidney cancer.

The chain combines TRBV19 with TRBJ1-3, with unresolved D. V was clipped by 3 bases and J by 0 bases, with 9 bases between them. CDR1 LNHDA and CDR2 SQIVND come from the germline V gene (reference sequence). The CDR3 loop spans 15 amino acids. The CDR3 spells CASSIQSDSGNTIYF. DNA of the CDR3: TGTGCCAGTAGTATTCAGTCAGACTCTGGAAACACCATATATTTT.

The chain joins TRBV7-2 to TRBJ2-3; D is uncertain. Trimming removed 3 bases at V and 5 bases at J, with 9 bases between. CDR1 is SGHTA and CDR2 is FQGNSA in the germline V gene. The CDR3 length is 13 residues. In DNA, the CDR3 is TGTGCCAGCAGCTTTGTAGGAAGAGATACGCAGTATTTT. As protein: CASSFVGRDTQYF.

The V gene is TRBV7-4, the J gene TRBJ2-7; no definite D call. Deletions cut 2 bases from V and 2 bases from J, with 10 bases between. Per germline, CDR1 SGHVT and CDR2 SQSDAQ. The CDR3 consists of 14 residues. This chain's CDR3 is CASSLTSGPYEQYF. The CDR3 DNA reads TGTGCCAGCAGCTTAACGTCCGGACCCTACGAGCAGTACTTC.

The chain joins TRBV7-3 to TRBJ2-1, with D perhaps TRBD2 (5 bases). This CDR3 has 12 amino acids. Trimming cost V 5 bases and J 11 bases, with 13 bases left between them. Looked up from germline, CDR1 is SGHTA and CDR2 is FQGTGA. CDR3 sequence: CASSTSSTKQFF. The CDR3 DNA sequence: TGTGCCAGCAGCACCTCTAGCACAAAGCAGTTCTTC.

This clone showed up just once. The V and J genes are TRBV4-1 and TRBJ1-3; D remains ambiguous. Germline V CDR1 and CDR2: MGHRA, YSYEKL. The CDR3 runs 19 residues. V lost 0 bases and J lost 5, with 23 bases in between. CDR3 nucleotides: TGCGCCAGCAGCCAAGAGGCGTTTGTCCCAGGTCAGAGAAGAAACACCATATATTTT. It encodes CASSQEAFVPGQRRNTIYF.

This CDR3 reads CSAPEGGNQHF. The CDR3 DNA sequence: TGCAGTGCTCCCGAAGGGGGGAACCAGCATTTT. The chain is built from TRBV20-1 and TRBJ1-5, with a weak D call TRBD1 (6 bases). V shed 5 bases and J shed 12 bases, with 14 bases lying between them. The CDR3 covers 11 residues. Germline V gene lookup returns CDR1 DFQATT and CDR2 SNEGSKA (reference sequence).

A single count supports this clone. The chain links TRBV28 to TRBJ1-5; D might be TRBD1 (5 bases). Trimming removed 4 bases at V and 2 bases at J, with 15 bases between. The germline CDR1 and CDR2 sequences are MDHEN and SYDVKM. This CDR3 is 16 amino acids long. CDR3: CASSSRGFRGNQPQHF. CDR3 nucleotide sequence: TGTGCCAGCAGTTCCCGGGGCTTTAGGGGCAATCAGCCCCAGCATTTT. Variable domain in full (rest from reference TRBV28 and TRBJ1-5): DVKVTQSSRYLVKRTGEKVFLECVQDMDHENMFWYRQDPGLGLRLIYFSYDVKMKEKGDIPEGYSVSREKKERFSLILESASTNQTSMYLCASSSRGFRGNQPQHFGDGTRLSIL.

The rearrangement joins TRBV4-1 to TRBJ2-2, with 15 bases fitting TRBD2. This CDR3 comprises 17 residues. Germline V gene data show CDR1 as MGHRA and CDR2 as YSYEKL. V shed 1 base and J 4 bases; nucleotides not matched to a gene: 1. CDR3 bases: TGCGCCAGCAGCCAAGGGGGACTAGCGGGAGGCACCGGGGAGCTGTTTTTT. Translation gives CASSQGGLAGGTGELFF.

The sample holds a few counts of this clone. The chain links TRBV27 to TRBJ2-1, with D perhaps TRBD1 or TRBD2 (5 bases each). Per the germline V gene, CDR1 is MNHEY and CDR2 is SMNVEV (reference sequence). This CDR3 region has 14 residues. V shed 4 bases and J shed 10 bases, with 17 bases lying between them. For the CDR3, the DNA is TGTGCCAGCAGTTCCCGGGGCTGGGGCGGCGAGCAGTTCTTC. Its protein is CASSSRGWGGEQFF.

V usage is TRBV27 and J usage is TRBJ2-1, with TRBD2 matching 10 bases. The CDR3 is 16 residues long. Germline CDR1 and CDR2: MNHEY and SMNVEV (reference sequence). J gave up 6 bases and V 5 bases, and 10 bases lay outside the gene matches. CDR3 sequence reads: CASSLPPSGRPNEQFF. CDR3 nucleotide sequence: TGTGCCAGCAGTCTCCCTCCTAGCGGGAGACCCAATGAGCAGTTCTTC.

V is TRBV9 and J is TRBJ2-1; 10 positions agree with TRBD2. This CDR3 has 16 residues. Germline trimming cut 3 bases from V and 9 bases from J; bases unmatched to any gene: 12. Per the germline V gene, CDR1 is SGDLS and CDR2 is YYNGEE. The CDR3 here is CASSAPSGRFLGEQFF. CDR3 bases: TGTGCCAGCAGCGCACCTAGCGGGAGATTCTTGGGTGAGCAGTTCTTC.

This rearrangement joins TRBV5-4 to TRBJ2-4; no definite D call. The CDR3 loop spans 14 amino acids. Germline V gene lookup returns CDR1 SGHNT and CDR2 YYREEE (reference sequence). V dropped 4 bases and J dropped 0 bases, with 8 bases sitting between them. The DNA for the CDR3 is TGTGCCAGCAGCCCACCGGGAGCCAAAAACATTCAGTACTTC. Amino acid sequence: CASSPPGAKNIQYF. Drawing the rest from reference TRBV5-4 and TRBJ2-4, the complete variable domain is ETGVTQSPTHLIKTRGQQVTLRCSSQSGHNTVSWYQQALGQGPQFIFQYYREEENGRGNFPPRFSGLQFPNYSSELNVNALELDDSALYLCASSPPGAKNIQYFGAGTRLSVL.

This chain connects TRBV30 to TRBJ1-6; D remains unclear. The germline gives CDR1 GTSNPN, CDR2 SVGIG (reference sequence). The V end lost 4 bases, the J end lost 0 bases, and 13 bases lay between the germline ends. The CDR3 has 16 residues. The CDR3 bases are TGTGCCTGGACCCTAGCGGGGAGCTCCTATAATTCACCCCTCCACTTT. Translated: CAWTLAGSSYNSPLHF.

The chain recombines TRBV27 with TRBJ2-3; D uncertain. This CDR3 has 15 residues. CDR1 and CDR2 from the germline V gene are MNHEY and SMNVEV (reference sequence). With 2 bases removed from V and 2 bases from J, the gap between germline ends came to 11 bases. Here the CDR3 reads CASSLKGADTDTQYF. In DNA, the CDR3 is TGTGCCAGCAGTTTAAAAGGAGCTGACACAGATACGCAGTATTTT.

The table lists this clone with a few counts. The chain recombines TRBV6-1 with TRBJ1-1; the D is unclear. V was trimmed by 3 bases and J by 0 bases, leaving 11 bases between them. This CDR3 is built from 15 residues. The germline V gene encodes CDR1 MNHNS and CDR2 SASEGT. Written as DNA, the CDR3 is TGTGCCAGCAGTGACCGAGGAGAAATGAACACTGAAGCTTTCTTT. Translated: CASSDRGEMNTEAFF.

The V and J genes are TRBV7-9 and TRBJ1-1; 8 positions agree with TRBD1. This CDR3 comprises 15 residues. Per the germline V gene, CDR1 is SEHNR and CDR2 is FQNEAQ (reference sequence). V lost 11 bases and J lost 0; bases outside the gene matches: 11. The DNA for the CDR3 is TGTGCCGGAACCGGGACAGGTTTCATGAACACTGAAGCTTTCTTT. Residues: CAGTGTGFMNTEAFF.

This clone came up once. The J gene is TRBJ2-7, the V gene TRBV6-6, with TRBD2 matching over 8 bases. CDR1 and CDR2 (germline): MNHNY, SVGAGI (reference sequence). The CDR3 has 15 amino acids. V was pared by 6 bases and J by 4 bases, with 11 bases of the junction left unmatched. Written as DNA, the CDR3 is TGTGCCAGCAGCCCCGGGGGGGCACCCTCTTACGAGCAGTACTTC. Protein product: CASSPGGAPSYEQYF.

This rearrangement joins TRBV5-4 to TRBJ1-4; possibly TRBD1 for D (6 bases). CDR3 length equals 15 residues. Trimming removed 3 bases from V and 7 bases from J, with 16 bases in between. The germline CDR1 and CDR2 sequences are SGHNT and YYREEE (reference sequence). The CDR3 nucleotides read TGTGCCAGCAGCTCGTGGGACCGACAGGCTGAAAAACTGTTTTTT. As protein: CASSSWDRQAEKLFF. The full variable domain, with the rest looked up from reference TRBV5-4 and TRBJ1-4, is ETGVTQSPTHLIKTRGQQVTLRCSSQSGHNTVSWYQQALGQGPQFIFQYYREEENGRGNFPPRFSGLQFPNYSSELNVNALELDDSALYLCASSSWDRQAEKLFFGSGTQLSVL.

The chain combines TRBV29-1 with TRBJ2-5; D may be TRBD1 (5 bases). The CDR3 length is 12 residues. Germline CDR1 is SQVTM and CDR2 is ANQGSEA. V gave up 3 bases and J gave up 5 bases, with 10 bases separating them. CDR3 sequence (DNA): TGCAGCGTTGACACCTCAGGGGAGACCCAGTACTTC. Protein sequence: CSVDTSGETQYF. The whole variable domain, filled in from reference TRBV29-1 and TRBJ2-5, reads SAVISQKPSRDICQRGTSLTIQCQVDSQVTMMFWYRQQPGQSLTLIATANQGSEATYESGFVIDKFPISRPNLTFSTLTVSNMSPEDSSIYLCSVDTSGETQYFGPGTRLLVL.